This section outlines one T cell receptor (beta chain) sequence together with its context. This record comes from a study of T cell changes during pregnancy in multiple sclerosis. The protocol was immunoSEQ multiplex PCR, while the TCRdb copy is restricted to in-frame clones and leaves out a portion. The top ten hold about 1.2% of the sample, which has more than 50,000 clones, about 90% seen once. This CDR3 is 17 amino acids long. V shed 4 bases, J shed 0 bases, and the junction held 8 bases outside the gene matches. Germline CDR1 and CDR2: SGHRS and YFSETQ. This chain uses TRBV5-1 with TRBJ2-2, with 8 bases lining up with TRBD2. The clonotype comes from a female donor in good health, enrolled as a control in a pregnancy study. This specimen consisted of peripheral blood, obtained after pregnancy. In DNA, the CDR3 is TGCGCCAGCAGCCCTACGTGGACTAGCTCGAACACCGGGGAGCTGTTTTTT. Amino acid sequence: CASSPTWTSSNTGELFF.